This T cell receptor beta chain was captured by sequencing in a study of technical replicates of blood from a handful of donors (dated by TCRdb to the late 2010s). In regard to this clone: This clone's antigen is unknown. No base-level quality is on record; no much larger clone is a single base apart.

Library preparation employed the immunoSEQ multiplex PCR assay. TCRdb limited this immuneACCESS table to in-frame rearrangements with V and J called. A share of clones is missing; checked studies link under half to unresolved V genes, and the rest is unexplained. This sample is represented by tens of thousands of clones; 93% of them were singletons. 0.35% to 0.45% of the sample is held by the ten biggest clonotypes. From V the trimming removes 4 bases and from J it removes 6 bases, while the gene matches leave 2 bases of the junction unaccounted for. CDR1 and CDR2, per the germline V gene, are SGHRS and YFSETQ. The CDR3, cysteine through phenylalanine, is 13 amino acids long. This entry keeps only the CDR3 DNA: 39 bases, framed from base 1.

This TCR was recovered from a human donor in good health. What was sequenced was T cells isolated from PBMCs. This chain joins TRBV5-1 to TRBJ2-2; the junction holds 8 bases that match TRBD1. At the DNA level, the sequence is TGCGCCAGCAGCCTGGACAGGGCCGGGGAGCTGTTTTTT. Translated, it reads CASSLDRAGELFF. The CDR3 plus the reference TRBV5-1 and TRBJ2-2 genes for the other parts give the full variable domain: KAGVTQTPRYLIKTRGQQVTLSCSPISGHRSVSWYQQTPGQGLQFLFEYFSETQRNKGNFPGRFSGRQFSNSRSEMNVSTLELGDSALYLCASSLDRAGELFFGEGSRLTVL.